This T cell receptor beta chain is from a study of T cell responses to AZD1222 COVID-19 vaccine. Turning to the study itself: Second-dose schedules of about 4 or about 12 weeks were combined.

Produced via immunoSEQ multiplex PCR; TCRdb's table is partial and in-frame only. The repertoire has fewer than 150,000 clones, over 75% of them found once; the top ten carry 3.4%. Specimen: peripheral blood, collected on day 0 of AZD1222 vaccination. This receptor was taken from an adult in good health.

In DNA form, the CDR3 reads TGTGCCACCAGTGATAGAAGGACTAGCTCCTACAATGAGCAGTTCTTC. It specifies CATSDRRTSSYNEQFF. J is TRBJ2-1 and V is TRBV24-1; TRBD2 aligns across 7 bases. This CDR3 region has 16 residues. The V segment lost 3 bases and the J segment 0 bases; nucleotides outside the gene matches: 4. Germline V gene data show CDR1 as KGHDR and CDR2 as SFDVKD.